This T cell receptor (beta chain) was documented in a study of spatial heterogeneity in lung cancer. TCRdb redid the calling of the 5' RACE reads with MiXCR, one entry per CDR3 protein. The repertoire consists of tens of thousands of distinct CDR3 sequences, with roughly 13% occurring once and the leading ten covering about 4.6%. Documented time point: sample taken at primary tumor resection. Unsorted whole RNA from tumor, nontumor lung or frozen PBMC underwent sequencing. Patients with untreated early-stage non-small cell lung cancer, numbering 72, were the donors. The TCR originated in a male donor with early-stage non-small cell lung cancer. Sample: PBMCs, taken at surgery.

The CDR3 DNA reads as TGCGCCAGCAGGGGATCTAGCACAGATACGCAGTATTTT. It specifies CASRGSSTDTQYF. The chain joins TRBV5-1 to TRBJ2-3; D is unresolved. CDR3 size: 13 residues. V was cut by 5 bases and J by 0 bases, with 7 bases left in between. The germline V gene encodes CDR1 SGHRS and CDR2 YFSETQ. Using reference TRBV5-1 and TRBJ2-3 for the parts outside the CDR3, the full variable domain is KAGVTQTPRYLIKTRGQQVTLSCSPISGHRSVSWYQQTPGQGLQFLFEYFSETQRNKGNFPGRFSGRQFSNSRSEMNVSTLELGDSALYLCASRGSSTDTQYFGPGTRLTVL.